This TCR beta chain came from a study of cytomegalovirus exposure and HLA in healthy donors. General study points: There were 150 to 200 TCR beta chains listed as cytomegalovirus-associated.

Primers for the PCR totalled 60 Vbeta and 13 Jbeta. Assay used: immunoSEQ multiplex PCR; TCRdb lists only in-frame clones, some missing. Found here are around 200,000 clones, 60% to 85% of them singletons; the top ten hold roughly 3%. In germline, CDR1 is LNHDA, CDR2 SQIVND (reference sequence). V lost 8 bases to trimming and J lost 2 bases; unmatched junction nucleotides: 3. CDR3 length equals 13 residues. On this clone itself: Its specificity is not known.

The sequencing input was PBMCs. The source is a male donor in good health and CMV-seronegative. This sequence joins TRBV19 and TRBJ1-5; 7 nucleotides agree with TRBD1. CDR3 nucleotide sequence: TGTGCCAGTGGGGACAGCCGCAATCAGCCCCAGCATTTT. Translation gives CASGDSRNQPQHF.